This TCR beta chain was documented in a study of blood T cells in healthy people across ages (dated by TCRdb to the mid-2010s). Regarding the study in general: In model experiments, template switching captured about one uniquely barcoded TCR beta cDNA molecule for every two T cells. The study measured age-related changes in TCR beta repertoire diversity using deep sequencing normalized with unique cDNA molecular identifiers. The donors were split into four age groups: young (average around 15 years), middle-aged (roughly 39), aged (62) and long-lived (under 85). To avoid experimental bias, donors of different ages were randomly spread across the sequencing lanes. For two donors (one aged 18 to 30 and one aged 80 or older), the study analyzed two additional independent replicas of 1 million unique cDNA reads from the same blood draw.

Library preparation used 5' RACE. Sequencing was carried out with an Illumina HiSeq 2500. A second roughly 7 to 11 cycle PCR used a sample-barcoded 5' primer and a J-beta primer mix. A unique molecular identifier was introduced onto each TCR beta cDNA molecule by a template-switch 5' adaptor carrying 12 random nucleotides. Each sample yielded at least 3 million CDR3-containing paired-end reads. The Mint cDNA synthesis kit, primed by a TRBC-specific oligonucleotide, was used to synthesize first-strand cDNA from all RNA. Following uracil-DNA glycosylase treatment, a first 18-cycle PCR with universal primers M1SS and BC2_uni_R was performed on all cDNA. Processing in the source paper ran as follows. For normalization, 1 million high-quality reads were randomly selected from each sample, with every read carrying a distinct molecular identifier. Reads sharing molecular identifiers were discarded rather than binned into consensus sequences. CDR3 identification, clonotype clustering and error correction used MiTCR with a Q25 quality threshold and the strictest error-elimination algorithm. A nonparametric unseen species model with Euler transformation was used to estimate lower-bound total TCR beta diversity. TCRdb redid the processing of the public reads, applying fastp at Q25 and MiXCR, and retained in-frame beta chains. Entries that share a CDR3 protein sequence are merged under the most common genes and DNA. What appears here as the V and J calls and clone size reflects TCRdb's work, not the paper's. The sample table records fewer than 700,000 distinct CDR3 sequences; around 48% of these occur just once. Of the sample, under 30% falls within the top ten clones.

With respect to this clonotype: What this receptor recognizes is not known. Per-base quality was not reported, and no clone a single base away is much larger than it.

Systemically healthy Caucasian individuals from Russia, 35 to 50 in total and aged about 6 to 90 years, were included as donors. Each donor gave roughly 11 milliliters of peripheral blood, drawn into EDTA-treated Vacutainer tubes. Ficoll-Paque density-gradient centrifugation was used to isolate PBMCs, with at least 6.5 million per sample. Total RNA was extracted from PBMCs with Trizol reagent, with at least 6 micrograms obtained per sample. The percentages of naive CD45RAhigh/CD27high T cells were determined by flow cytometry on a PBMC aliquot from every donor. Measured from the cysteine to the phenylalanine, the CDR3 is 13 residues long. Solely the CDR3 DNA is kept, with 39 bases framed from the first base. The germline V gene supplies CDR1 SGDLS and CDR2 YYNGEE. V is pared back by 0 bases and J by 11 bases, with 12 bases lying between the germline termini. Results and caveats for the whole study, not just this receptor: Total diversity estimates from one million sequenced T cells were considered lower bounds and underestimates. Compared with the aged group, the long-lived group had more naive CD4+ T cells, fewer expanded clones and increased TCR diversity, suggesting age selection. There was a strong correlation between observed TCR beta diversity and the percentage of naive T cells measured by flow cytometry. Observed TCR beta diversity per million T cells fell roughly linearly with age, and a significant reduction was already apparent by age about 36. Conclusive comparison of naive and antigen-experienced compartments was prevented by the profiling of bulk unsorted PBMCs. Because donor CMV infection status was unknown, age-related changes in expanded clonotypes were potentially confounded.

Sequenced material: blood. The rearrangement combines TRBV9 with TRBJ2-1; no D gene can be assigned with confidence. This TCR derives from a man at least 80 years old in good health. The DNA is TGTGCCAGCAGCGTAGGCCCCACTACGAAGCAGTTCTTC. The encoded protein is CASSVGPTTKQFF. The CDR3 plus the reference TRBV9 and TRBJ2-1 genes for the other parts give the full variable domain: DSGVTQTPKHLITATGQRVTLRCSPRSGDLSVYWYQQSLDQGLQFLIQYYNGEERAKGNILERFSAQQFPDLHSELNLSSLELGDSALYFCASSVGPTTKQFFGPGTRLTVL.